This T cell receptor beta chain appears in the sequencing data of a study of T cell repertoires in cytomegalovirus infection (dated by TCRdb to between 2018 and 2021). About the study as a whole: Recently identified HLA-C-restricted CMV epitopes, whose presentation resists viral immunomodulation, were targeted by peptide stimulations together with well-studied HLA-B-restricted epitopes. Because public TCR beta signatures pointed to carriage of CMV infection together with the matching HLA type, the HLA type of each donor mattered for the analysis. On the study overall, not on this receptor specifically: In both this cohort and an independent cohort of more than 350 donors, the cumulative frequency of public TCR beta family members distinguished carriers of CMV infection plus the relevant HLA type. The ex vivo response was dominated by HLA-C-restricted CMV-specific TCR beta clonotypes, and the single most frequent clonotype in two of eight donors was supplied by these HLA-C-restricted clonotypes.

With respect to this clonotype: The antigen this receptor binds is unknown. With a much larger clone just one base away, this may be a read error.

The treatment or condition label, read with the paper, signifies: in vitro stimulation with specific CMV peptide epitopes to enrich CMV-specific T cells. The listed sequencing device is Illumina HiSeq 1500. In-frame beta chains were kept once TCRdb had trimmed the public reads at Q25 with fastp and called clones with MiXCR. Identical CDR3 proteins give one entry, which carries the most common genes and DNA. The table for this sample lists around 500,000 distinct CDR3 sequences; about 42% of them were counted only once. 35% to 50% of the sample is held by the ten biggest clonotypes. V loses 4 bases of germline sequence and J loses 9 bases, and the interval between the two ends is 13 bases. In the germline V gene, CDR1 corresponds to SGHTA and CDR2 to FQGNSA. The CDR3 runs 14 residues from the cysteine to the phenylalanine. The read is trimmed to its CDR3 DNA, 42 bases read in frame from base 1.

This receptor was obtained from a human donor in good health (CMV status not recorded). Some clones in this sample may be carry-over from other donors' samples. This chain joins TRBV7-2 to TRBJ1-6, with the identity of the D gene unclear. Sequenced here: cultured PBMCs, sampled from culture after CMV antigen stimulation. The DNA sequence is given as TGTGCCAGCAGCTACCGGTTGTGGGGTTCACCCCTCCACTTT. It encodes CASSYRLWGSPLHF.